The clone carrying this T cell receptor (beta chain) was seen many times. What it binds is unknown. The lymph nodes were axillary draining lymph nodes from breast cancer patients. This entry belongs to a study of breast tumors, draining lymph nodes, adjacent tissues. Whole-study findings and limits: Findings are consistent with lymph node origin and intratumoral expansion of most tumor T cells. Data only fit, rather than demonstrated, lymph node origin of most tumor T cells. Compared with basal-like, luminal-like tumors shared significantly more repertoire with nontumor tissue. Tumors had less TCR diversity than lymph nodes, more than nontumor tissue.

Germline V CDR1 and CDR2: MNHEY, SVGAGI. This CDR3 is 14 amino acids long. The V end was cut by 5 bases, the J end by 3 bases, with 14 bases between. TCRdb reprocessed the multiplex PCR reads via MiXCR and lists one record per CDR3 protein. The sample carries about 230,000 distinct CDR3 sequences, roughly 32% recorded once. The sequencing sample was made of axillary lymph node tissue. The chain has TRBV6-5 and TRBJ2-7, with D tentatively TRBD1 (6 bases). The source is a female donor with breast cancer. Some clones in this sample may be carry-over from other donors' samples. The CDR3 DNA follows: TGTGCCAGCAGTCACGGAGTAGGGGGCTACGAGCAGTACTTC. Translating gives CASSHGVGGYEQYF.